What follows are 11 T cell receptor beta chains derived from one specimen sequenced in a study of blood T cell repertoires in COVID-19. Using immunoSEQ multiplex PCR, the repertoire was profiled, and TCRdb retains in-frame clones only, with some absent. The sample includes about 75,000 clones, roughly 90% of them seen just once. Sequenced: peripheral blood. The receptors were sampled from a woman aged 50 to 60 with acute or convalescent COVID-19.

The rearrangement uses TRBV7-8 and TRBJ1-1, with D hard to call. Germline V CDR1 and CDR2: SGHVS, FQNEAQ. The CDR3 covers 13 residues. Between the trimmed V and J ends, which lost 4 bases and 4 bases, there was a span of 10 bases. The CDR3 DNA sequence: TGTGCCAGCAGCTCGGACGGACTCACTGAAGCTTTCTTT. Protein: CASSSDGLTEAFF.

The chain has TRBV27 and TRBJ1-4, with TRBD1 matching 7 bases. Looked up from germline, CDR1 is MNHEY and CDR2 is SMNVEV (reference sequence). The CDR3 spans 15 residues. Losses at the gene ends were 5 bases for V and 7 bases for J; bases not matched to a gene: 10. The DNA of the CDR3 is TGTGCCAGCAGTCTGACAGGGCGTAGAGGTGAAAAACTGTTTTTT. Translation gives CASSLTGRRGEKLFF.

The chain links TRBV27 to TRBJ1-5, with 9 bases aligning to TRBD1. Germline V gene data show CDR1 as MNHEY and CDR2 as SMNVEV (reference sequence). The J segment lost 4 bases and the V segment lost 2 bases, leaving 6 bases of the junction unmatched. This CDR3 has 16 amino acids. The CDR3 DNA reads TGTGCCAGCAGTTTAGGGGGACAGGGTAATAATCAGCCCCAGCATTTT. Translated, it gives CASSLGGQGNNQPQHF.

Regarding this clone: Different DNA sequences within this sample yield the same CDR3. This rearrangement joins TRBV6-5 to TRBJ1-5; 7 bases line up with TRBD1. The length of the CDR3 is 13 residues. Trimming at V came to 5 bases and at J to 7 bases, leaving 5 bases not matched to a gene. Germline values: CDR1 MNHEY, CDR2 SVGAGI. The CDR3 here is CASSLQQGQPQHF. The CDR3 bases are TGTGCCAGCAGTCTTCAACAGGGGCAGCCCCAGCATTTT.

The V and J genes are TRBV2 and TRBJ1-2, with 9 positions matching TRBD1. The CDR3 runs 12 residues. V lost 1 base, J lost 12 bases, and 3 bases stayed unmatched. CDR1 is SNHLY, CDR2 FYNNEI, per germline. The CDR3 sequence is CASSEGQGDDTF. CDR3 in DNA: TGTGCCAGCAGTGAAGGACAGGGGGACGACACCTTC.

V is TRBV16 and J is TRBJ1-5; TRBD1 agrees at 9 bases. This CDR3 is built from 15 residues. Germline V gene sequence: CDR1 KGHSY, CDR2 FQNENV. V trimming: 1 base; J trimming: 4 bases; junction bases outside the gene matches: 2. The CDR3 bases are TGTGCCAGCAGCCAATATGGGACAGGGAATCAGCCCCAGCATTTT. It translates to CASSQYGTGNQPQHF.

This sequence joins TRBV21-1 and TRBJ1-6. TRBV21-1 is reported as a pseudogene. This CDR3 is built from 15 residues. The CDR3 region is CASSKVGGRNSPLHF. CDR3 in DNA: TGTGCCAGCAGCAAAGTCGGTGGTCGGAATTCACCCCTCCACTTT.

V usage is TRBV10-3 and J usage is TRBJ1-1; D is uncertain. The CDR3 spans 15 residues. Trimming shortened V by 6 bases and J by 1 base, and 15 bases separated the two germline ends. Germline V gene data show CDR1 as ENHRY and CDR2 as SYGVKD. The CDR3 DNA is TGTGCCATCAGGCAGGAGCCGGGGAGGAACACTGAAGCTTTCTTT. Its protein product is CAIRQEPGRNTEAFF.

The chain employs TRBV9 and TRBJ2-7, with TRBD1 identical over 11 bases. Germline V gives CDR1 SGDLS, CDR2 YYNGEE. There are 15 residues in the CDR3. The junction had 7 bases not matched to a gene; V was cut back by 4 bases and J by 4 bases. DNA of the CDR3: TGTGCCAGCAGCCCCGGGACAGGGGGAACATACGAGCAGTACTTC. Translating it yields CASSPGTGGTYEQYF.

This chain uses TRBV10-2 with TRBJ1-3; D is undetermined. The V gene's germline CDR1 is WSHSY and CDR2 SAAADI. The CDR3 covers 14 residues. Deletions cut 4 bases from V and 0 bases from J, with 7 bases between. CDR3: CASSVADSGNTIYF. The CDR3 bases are TGCGCCAGCAGTGTGGCTGACTCTGGAAACACCATATATTTT.

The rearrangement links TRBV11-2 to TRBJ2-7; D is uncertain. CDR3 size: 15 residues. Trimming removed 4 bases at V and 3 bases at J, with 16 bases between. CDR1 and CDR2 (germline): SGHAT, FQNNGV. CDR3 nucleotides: TGTGCCAGCAGCTCTTCGACGACATCCGTCTACGAGCAGTACTTC. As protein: CASSSSTTSVYEQYF.